This entry lists 21 T cell receptor beta chains sequenced from one sample in a study of blood T cell repertoires in COVID-19 (dated by TCRdb to the early 2020s). Receptor libraries were prepared by the immunoSEQ multiplex PCR assay. This is the immuneACCESS table as TCRdb keeps it, with only in-frame sequences that have V and J called. A part of the clones is gone; compared with another copy, unresolved V genes explain less than half, and the rest is unexplained. The sample table shows 250,000 to 300,000 clones, and about 90% are seen once. The ten largest clones capture about 2.2% of the sample. Sequenced input: peripheral blood. These receptors were collected from a woman aged 50 to 60 who had recovered from COVID-19.

The sample holds one count of this clone. The rearrangement joins TRBV7-2 to TRBJ2-7; the D is unclear. V lost 1 base and J lost 2, with 12 bases in between. The CDR3 runs 15 residues. Germline-derived CDR1 and CDR2 are SGHTA and FQGNSA. The chain's CDR3 is CASSLGGNTAYEQYF. CDR3 nucleotide sequence: TGTGCCAGCAGCTTAGGAGGTAACACCGCCTACGAGCAGTACTTC.

The CDR3 bases are TGTGCCAGCAGATCCGGACAGGGGTTCCTCAATGAGCAGTTCTTC. This gives the protein CASRSGQGFLNEQFF. This chain uses TRBV5-6 with TRBJ2-1, with TRBD1 matching 9 bases. Germline V lookup: CDR1 SGHDT, CDR2 YYEEEE. V trimming: 5 bases; J trimming: 6 bases; junction bases outside the gene matches: 9. The CDR3 is made up of 15 amino acids. The whole variable domain, remainder taken from reference TRBV5-6 and TRBJ2-1, is DAGVTQSPTHLIKTRGQQVTLRCSPKSGHDTVSWYQQALGQGPQFIFQYYEEEERQRGNFPDRFSGHQFPNYSSELNVNALLLGDSALYLCASRSGQGFLNEQFFGPGTRLTVL.

The CDR3 is CASSPTVGRLTSTDTQYF. CDR3 nucleotide sequence: TGTGCCAGCTCACCAACAGTTGGCCGGCTAACCAGCACAGATACGCAGTATTTT. This sequence joins TRBV18 and TRBJ2-3; no clear D gene. Trimming took off 2 bases at V and 0 bases at J, with 18 bases between the two ends. CDR3 length equals 18 residues. Per germline, CDR1 KGHSH and CDR2 LQKENI. Looking up the rest from reference TRBV18 and TRBJ2-3 gives the full variable domain: NAGVMQNPRHLVRRRGQEARLRCSPMKGHSHVYWYRQLPEEGLKFMVYLQKENIIDESGMPKERFSAEFPKEGPSILRIQQVVRGDSAAYFCASSPTVGRLTSTDTQYFGPGTRLTVL.

The gene calls are TRBV7-9 and TRBJ2-2; D gene unclear. V lost 8 bases, J lost 7 bases, and 17 bases lay in between. This CDR3 contains 14 residues. The germline V gene has CDR1 SEHNR and CDR2 FQNEAQ (reference sequence). The CDR3 loop is CASRFAERGGELFF. The CDR3 nucleotides are TGTGCCAGCCGGTTTGCCGAGCGAGGCGGGGAGCTGTTTTTT.

This chain connects TRBV7-2 to TRBJ1-2, with TRBD1 matching over 11 bases. The V segment lost 3 bases and the J segment 9 bases; nucleotides outside the gene matches: 6. The length of the CDR3 is 14 residues. Germline CDR1 SGHTA, CDR2 FQGNSA. The CDR3 spells CASSFRTGGSSYTF. CDR3 DNA: TGTGCCAGCAGCTTTCGGACAGGGGGCTCTAGCTACACCTTC.

The chain carries TRBV6-5 and TRBJ1-1, with D perhaps matching TRBD1 (6 bases). The CDR3 covers 14 residues. V was cut by 5 bases and J by 5 bases, with 15 bases left in between. CDR1 is MNHEY, CDR2 SVGAGI, per germline. CDR3 in amino acids: CASSRTDKGTEAFF. CDR3 bases: TGTGCCAGCAGTAGGACAGATAAGGGGACTGAAGCTTTCTTT.

The chain links TRBV9 to TRBJ1-1; D gene uncertain. CDR3 length equals 14 residues. Germline CDR1 and CDR2: SGDLS and YYNGEE. V was pared by 0 bases and J by 1 base, with 7 bases between. The CDR3 loop is CASSVATANTEAFF. The CDR3 DNA reads TGTGCCAGCAGCGTAGCCACAGCGAACACTGAAGCTTTCTTT.

CDR3 in amino acids: CASSKGHLNTEAFF. CDR3 DNA sequence: TGTGCCAGCAGCAAGGGACACCTGAACACTGAAGCTTTCTTT. The V call is TRBV7-8, the J call TRBJ1-1; D is perhaps TRBD1 (6 bases). Germline V gene sequence: CDR1 SGHVS, CDR2 FQNEAQ. The V end lost 5 bases, the J end lost 0 bases, and 10 bases lay between the germline ends. This CDR3 contains 14 residues.

The chain couples TRBV11-2 to TRBJ1-1; 7 positions match TRBD1. CDR3 length: 14 amino acids. With V trimmed by 1 base and J by 4 bases, 3 bases remained unmatched. Per germline, CDR1 SGHAT and CDR2 FQNNGV. This CDR3 is CASSLVNRGTEAFF. The CDR3 DNA reads TGTGCCAGCAGCTTAGTAAACAGGGGCACTGAAGCTTTCTTT.

The chain is built from TRBV5-5 and TRBJ1-5, with D possibly being TRBD1 (5 bases). Looked up from germline, CDR1 is SGHKS and CDR2 is YYEKEE (reference sequence). This CDR3 has 13 residues. V lost 0 bases and J lost 11, with 12 bases in between. This CDR3 is CASSLGDLGAQHF. The CDR3 DNA follows: TGTGCCAGCAGCTTGGGGGACTTAGGGGCCCAGCATTTT.

This rearrangement joins TRBV10-3 to TRBJ2-5; TRBD2 matches 7 bases. V lost 4 bases to trimming and J lost 1 base; unmatched junction nucleotides: 3. Germline V gene lookup returns CDR1 ENHRY and CDR2 SYGVKD. CDR3 length: 14 residues. CDR3 bases: TGTGCCATCAGTGCCCGGGGGGTCCAAGAGACCCAGTACTTC. Protein: CAISARGVQETQYF.

J is TRBJ2-1 and V is TRBV15; 9 bases are shared with TRBD1. Per germline, CDR1 LNHNV and CDR2 YYDKDF (reference sequence). The CDR3 has 14 amino acids. The J segment lost 7 bases and the V segment lost 9 bases, leaving 10 bases of the junction unmatched. The CDR3 DNA follows: TGTGCCACGGAGGACAGGGGAGGTCGGAATGAGCAGTTCTTC. This sequence encodes CATEDRGGRNEQFF.

With respect to this clone: Other DNA sequences from this sample encode an identical CDR3 as well. This sequence joins TRBV24-1 and TRBJ2-6; weak D call: TRBD1 (6 bases). The CDR3 is 15 amino acids. CDR1 KGHDR and CDR2 SFDVKD come from the germline V gene. V was shortened by 4 bases and J by 2 bases, with 8 bases between the two germline ends. The CDR3: CATSEGGAGANVLTF. DNA of the CDR3: TGTGCCACCAGTGAAGGGGGAGCTGGGGCCAACGTCCTGACTTTC.

The chain links TRBV5-6 to TRBJ1-3; 7 positions match TRBD1. The junction had 5 bases not matched to a gene; V was cut back by 4 bases and J by 1 base. This CDR3 region has 15 residues. Germline values: CDR1 SGHDT, CDR2 YYEEEE. This chain's CDR3 is CASSIDRASGNTIYF. CDR3 nucleotide sequence: TGTGCCAGCAGCATCGACAGGGCGTCTGGAAACACCATATATTTT.

This sequence joins TRBV7-9 and TRBJ1-1; D ambiguous. This CDR3 is 12 amino acids long. The V end was cut by 1 base, the J end by 11 bases, with 11 bases between. Germline V gene sequence: CDR1 SEHNR, CDR2 FQNEAQ (reference sequence). CDR3 loop: CASSLVPGMAFF. Written as DNA, the CDR3 is TGTGCCAGCAGCTTAGTTCCGGGTATGGCTTTCTTT.

The chain couples TRBV4-1 to TRBJ2-7; 7 nucleotides align to TRBD1. CDR1 is MGHRA and CDR2 is YSYEKL in the germline V gene. J lost 7 bases, V lost 1 base, and 10 bases had no gene match. There are 15 residues in the CDR3. The CDR3 reads CASSQGATQGDEQYF. The CDR3 nucleotides read TGCGCCAGCAGCCAAGGAGCAACCCAGGGGGATGAGCAGTACTTC.

The rearrangement joins TRBV5-1 to TRBJ1-1; D ambiguous. The CDR3 has 16 amino acids. V dropped 3 bases and J dropped 1 base, with 16 bases sitting between them. Germline V gene sequence: CDR1 SGHRS, CDR2 YFSETQ. Here the CDR3 DNA reads TGCGCCAGCAGCTCCATCCCGTCCTCGGGGAACACTGAAGCTTTCTTT. Translated: CASSSIPSSGNTEAFF. Complete variable domain (other parts from reference TRBV5-1 and TRBJ1-1): KAGVTQTPRYLIKTRGQQVTLSCSPISGHRSVSWYQQTPGQGLQFLFEYFSETQRNKGNFPGRFSGRQFSNSRSEMNVSTLELGDSALYLCASSSIPSSGNTEAFFGQGTRLTVV.

This sequence joins TRBV2 and TRBJ2-1; D remains ambiguous. CDR3 length: 12 amino acids. Between the trimmed V and J ends, which lost 8 bases and 8 bases, there was a span of 13 bases. The V gene's germline CDR1 is SNHLY and CDR2 FYNNEI. CDR3 nucleotide sequence: TGTGCCAGCTCTGACAATGGCGATGAGCAGTTCTTC. Its protein product is CASSDNGDEQFF. Together with reference TRBV2 and TRBJ2-1, the CDR3 gives the full variable domain: EPEVTQTPSHQVTQMGQEVILRCVPISNHLYFYWYRQILGQKVEFLVSFYNNEISEKSEIFDDQFSVERPDGSNFTLKIRSTKLEDSAMYFCASSDNGDEQFFGPGTRLTVL.

The chain has TRBV3-1 (or the pseudogene TRBV3-2) and TRBJ2-6; TRBD1 matches 8 bases. V lost 6 bases and J lost 0; bases outside the gene matches: 4. CDR1 and CDR2 from the germline V gene are LGHDT and YNNKEL (reference sequence). The CDR3 length is 16 residues. CDR3 protein: CASRKGQVSGANVLTF. The DNA of the CDR3 is TGTGCCAGCAGAAAGGGACAGGTCTCTGGGGCCAACGTCCTGACTTTC.

The J gene is TRBJ1-2, the V gene TRBV29-1; TRBD1 might be the D (6 bases). There are 11 residues in the CDR3. V lost 3 bases and J 5 bases, leaving 7 bases between the germline ends. Germline V gene lookup returns CDR1 SQVTM and CDR2 ANQGSEA. The CDR3 region has the DNA TGCAGCGTTGAGAGGGGGTATGGCTACACCTTC. Its protein product is CSVERGYGYTF.

V and J are TRBV15 and TRBJ1-1; TRBD1 might be the D (5 bases). Germline V gene sequence: CDR1 LNHNV, CDR2 YYDKDF (reference sequence). V lost 3 bases and J lost 3, with 11 bases in between. This CDR3 region has 14 residues. This CDR3 is CATSSHRGDTEAFF. The CDR3 region has the DNA TGTGCCACCAGCAGTCACCGGGGGGACACTGAAGCTTTCTTT.